This entry describes one TCR beta chain. Unmatched junction bases numbered 10, after V lost 4 bases and J lost 0 bases. From germline, CDR1 is SGHRS and CDR2 YFSETQ. CDR3 length equals 18 residues. The data stem from a study of technical replicates of blood from a few donors. The table came from immunoSEQ multiplex PCR; TCRdb's copy has only in-frame clones and leaves some out. The profile shows roughly 80,000 clones, approximately 94% of them singletons. This receptor was identified in a human donor in good health. The genes are TRBV5-1 and TRBJ2-3, with 11 positions matching TRBD2. The sequenced sample was T cells isolated from PBMCs. Here the CDR3 DNA reads TGCGCCAGCAGCCCCGGGACTAGCGGACCTTTTAGCACAGATACGCAGTATTTT. This codes for CASSPGTSGPFSTDTQYF.